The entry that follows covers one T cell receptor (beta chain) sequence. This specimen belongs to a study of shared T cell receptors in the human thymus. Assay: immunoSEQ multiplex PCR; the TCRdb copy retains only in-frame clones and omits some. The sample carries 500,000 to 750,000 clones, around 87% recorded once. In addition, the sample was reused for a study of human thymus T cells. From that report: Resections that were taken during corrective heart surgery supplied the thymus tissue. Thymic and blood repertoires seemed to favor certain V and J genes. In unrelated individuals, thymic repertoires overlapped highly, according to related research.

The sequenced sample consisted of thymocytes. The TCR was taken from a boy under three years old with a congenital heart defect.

The CDR3, as DNA: TGTGCCAGCAGCTGTAGCGGGAGGACAAGCTGCAATGAGCAGTTCTTC. It specifies CASSCSGRTSCNEQFF. This chain joins TRBV5-4 and TRBJ2-1, with 10 bases lining up with TRBD2. The junction had 9 bases not matched to a gene; V was cut back by 3 bases and J by 6 bases. Germline V CDR1 and CDR2: SGHNT, YYREEE (reference sequence). This CDR3 has 16 amino acids.